This TCR beta chain emerged from a study of shared clonotypes between healthy human individuals (TCRdb year 2020). Turning to the overall study: Two women and three men aged 18 to 49 years were included in the cohort. For each donor, CD4 naive and CD4 memory were each run on three plates, CD8 naive on two plates, and CD8 memory on one plate. Different laboratories and diverse techniques were used to prepare libraries and sequence TCR repertoires, to increase sequencing depth and limit assay-specific biases. Leukapheresis yielded between about 0.85 and 9 billion PBMCs per donor. To estimate repertoire size and how much clonotypes are shared between individuals, the study performed deep sequencing of blood TCR repertoires from about five healthy adults.

Counted from cysteine to phenylalanine, this CDR3 has 14 amino acids. Only CDR3 DNA is held: 42 bases, read in frame from base 1. For CDR1 and CDR2, the germline V gene (reference sequence) lists LNHDA and SQIVND. V and J are truncated by 1 base and 4 bases respectively, leaving an intervening sequence of 7 bases. Overall study outcomes, separate from this receptor: Based on pairwise subsampling, the degree of clonotype sharing among donors was expected to be affected by sequencing depth. Larger estimated clonotype richness was generally found for naive subsets than for memory subsets. Sampling was restricted to blood, and TCR repertoires in tissues likely differ from the TCR repertoires found in blood. Because the study included a small number of donors, the genetic and exposure-history diversity represented was limited. About 5% of naive CD4, 3% to 4% of naive CD8, 2.3% of memory CD4, and over 0.35% of memory CD8 clonotypes were shared across several donors. Compared with non-shared clonotypes, the clonotypes found in all four sorted-subset donors had higher generation probabilities. Even with the large sequencing depth, rarefaction of the sorted-subset datasets indicated that sequencing was incomplete.

As concerns this clone: Its target antigen remains unknown. No base-level quality is on record; no much larger clone is a single base apart.

Using the deep immunoSEQ assay, multiplex PCR amplified TCR CDR3 regions from genomic DNA. Genomic DNA extracted from each cell subset was distributed evenly over all wells of several immunoSEQ 96-well plates, and each plate served as one replicate. For sorted subsets, each replicate PCR was loaded with 200 to 250 ng genomic DNA, equivalent to 30,000 or so T cell genomes. The purified libraries were quantified using a Qubit 3.0 fluorometer, sized with a Bioanalyzer 2100, and then quantified again using the KAPA Library Quantification kit. Every immunoSEQ 96-well plate was sequenced on a separate single-read 150-cycle Illumina NextSeq 550 flow cell. The paper's processing steps were these. The immunoSEQ output contained only junctional sequences without quality scores, so filtering could not match that applied to full-length reads. Sequences were annotated with PyIR, a Python wrapper for IgBLAST v1.9, using IMGT germline references to assign V/J genes and CDR3. Reads were removed for weak V/J assignments (E-value above 1e-6), missing CDR3, stop codons, out-of-frame junctions, or ambiguous translated residues. V3J clonotypes were defined by identical inferred V gene, J gene, and CDR3 amino acid sequence. Percentage overlap between repertoires was computed as shared unique clonotypes divided by the size of the smaller repertoire. RTK rarefaction, the Chao1 estimator, and Recon v2.1 estimates of unobserved clonotypes were used to assess repertoire richness. For all TCRbeta clonotypes obtained by the gDNA method from a handful of donors, generation probabilities were computed with OLGA. TCRdb holds this immuneACCESS table with in-frame rearrangements only. Some clones are missing; in checked studies, unresolved V genes explain under half, and the rest has no known cause. D and trimming come from the DNA, and the V and J calls and clone size come from that table. Recorded for this sample are more than 850,000 clones; 70% to 80% of them occurred a single time. The ten largest clones take up approximately 0.52% of the sample.

Donors were healthy HIV-negative adults with no recently reported acute infections or vaccinations. All donors were Caucasian adults living in Nashville, Tennessee, USA. CD4+ T cells were enriched by magnetic negative selection; naive cells were then positively selected on CD45RA, and the negative fraction formed the memory subset. After blood collection by leukapheresis, PBMCs were isolated using Ficoll-Histopaque density gradient centrifugation and then cryopreserved in the vapor phase of liquid nitrogen. Purity and quantity of every magnetically sorted T cell population were checked by analytical flow cytometry. Each sorted fraction had its genomic DNA isolated and then quantified by UV absorbance on a Nanodrop 2000c.

The chain employs TRBV19 and TRBJ2-2, with no reliable assignment of the D segment. Sequencing input: memory CD4+ T cells from PBMCs. Sample cell subset or site, as interpreted from the label and publication: CD45RA-negative fraction. The TCR comes from a man in his late teens or twenties in good health. Some clones in this sample may be carry-over from other donors' samples. The CDR3 protein sequence reads: CASSIGQSTGELFF. The DNA is TGTGCCAGTAGTATAGGGCAGAGCACCGGGGAGCTGTTTTTT.